This is a list of T cell receptor beta chains from one sample in a study of patients and donors after allogeneic stem cell transplantation. In TCRdb, the RT-PCR reads were re-called with MiXCR into one record per CDR3 protein. The sample includes 920,000 or so distinct CDR3 sequences, about a sixth of them seen just once. Sequencing used blood, either unsorted or a sorted T cell fraction (not recorded which). The source of these receptors is a human donor who was either an allogeneic HSCT recipient or a stem cell or donor lymphocyte infusion donor (not recorded which). It is not recorded whose cells these are; they may come from a transplant donor. CDR3s include the opening cysteine and the closing phenylalanine or tryptophan. Fields, in order: J gene, D gene, clone size, V gene, CDR3 DNA, CDR3 protein. D genes are given only for firm matches. Expanded clones get a size class; other rows say once, few or many, or leave the size out.

TRBJ2-7	.	many	TRBV29-1	TGCAGCGCGGTGGGGGAGAGGCCCTACGAGCAGTACTTC	CSAVGERPYEQYF
TRBJ1-1	.	.	TRBV20-1	TGCAGTGCTAACCCCGGGACCGAGAACACTGAAGCTTTCTTT	CSANPGTENTEAFF
TRBJ2-1	.	many	TRBV29-1	TGCAGCGTCGAGGGCTTCGATGAGCAGTTCTTC	CSVEGFDEQFF
TRBJ2-1	.	.	TRBV27	TGTGCCAGCAGTTTAATCGGTGGAACCTACAATGAGCAGTTCTTC	CASSLIGGTYNEQFF
TRBJ2-1	TRBD1	few	TRBV27	TGTGCCAGCAGTTTCCTTGGGACAGCCCCTTACAATGAGCAGTTCTTC	CASSFLGTAPYNEQFF
TRBJ1-6	.	few	TRBV12-3/TRBV12-4	TGTGCCAGCAGCCCCGGACAGATTAATTCACCCCTCCACTTT	CASSPGQINSPLHF
TRBJ1-4	TRBD1	.	TRBV27	TGTGCCAGCAGTTCGGGGACAGGGGGCAGAAAACTGTTTTTT	CASSSGTGGRKLFF
TRBJ1-5	TRBD1	.	TRBV13	TGTGCCAGCAGCCGTCAAAGGACAGGGAATCAGCCCCAGCATTTT	CASSRQRTGNQPQHF
TRBJ2-7	TRBD1	.	TRBV15	TGTGCCACCAGCCGGGACAGGAAAAACTACGAGCAGTACTTC	CATSRDRKNYEQYF
TRBJ2-2	TRBD1	.	TRBV12-3/TRBV12-4	TGTGCCAGCAGTTTAGCGCGACAGGGCAGGACCGGGGAGCTGTTTTTT	CASSLARQGRTGELFF
TRBJ1-4	TRBD1	few	TRBV7-9	TGTGCCAGCAGCTCCGTACTCCGGGACAGGGGTGAAAAACTGTTTTTT	CASSSVLRDRGEKLFF
TRBJ1-3	.	few	TRBV6-1	TGTGCCAGCAGTGAAGCGGGACCGAATAAAAGACCGGGAAACACCATATATTTT	CASSEAGPNKRPGNTIYF
TRBJ2-5	.	few	TRBV6-5	TGTGCCAGCAGTTACTCTTCAGGGATTGCGGAGACCCAGTACTTC	CASSYSSGIAETQYF
TRBJ2-3	.	few	TRBV20-1	TGCAGTGCTAGAGTCGGACCCACAGATACGCAGTATTTT	CSARVGPTDTQYF
TRBJ1-1	.	few	TRBV25-1	TGTGCCAGCAGTGCTACCGGGACACCCGGGACTGAAGCTTTCTTT	CASSATGTPGTEAFF